One and the same sample provided the 13 T cell receptor beta chains below, sequenced in a study of T cell responses to AZD1222 COVID-19 vaccine. Profiled with immunoSEQ multiplex PCR; TCRdb holds only in-frame clones, not every one. The profile covers 100,000 to 140,000 clones, with under 95% appearing a single time and roughly a fifth taken by the ten largest. The sample here was peripheral blood, taken on day 0 of AZD1222 vaccination. The receptors come from an adult in good health.

The rearrangement joins TRBV12-3 or TRBV12-4 to TRBJ1-2, with D tentatively TRBD1 (5 bases). V lost 7 bases to trimming and J lost 7 bases, with 13 bases between them. This CDR3 has 12 residues. CDR3 coding DNA: TGTGCCAGCACCCCCTTCGGGGGTGGCTACACCTTC. It is translated as CASTPFGGGYTF.

The CDR3 nucleotides read TGTGCCAGCAGCGTGGTGACAAACAGGGGCCACGAGCAGTACTTC. Translating gives CASSVVTNRGHEQYF. The V gene is TRBV11-2, the J gene TRBJ2-7, with 7 bases fitting TRBD1. The CDR3 is made up of 15 amino acids. The trim removed 5 bases at V and 5 bases at J, leaving 12 bases unmatched. Germline values: CDR1 SGHAT, CDR2 FQNNGV.

Notes on this clone: Other nucleotide sequences from this sample produce the same CDR3. The V and J genes are TRBV12-3 or TRBV12-4 and TRBJ1-1; D ambiguous. The V and J ends lost 3 bases and 3 bases respectively, with 2 bases between them. The CDR3 consists of 11 residues. The CDR3 loop is CASSFYTEAFF. The CDR3 region has the DNA TGTGCCAGCAGTTTCTACACTGAAGCTTTCTTT.

This chain connects TRBV6-4 to TRBJ2-3; D ambiguous. Germline V CDR1 and CDR2: MRHNA, SNTAGT. V was trimmed by 4 bases and J by 4 bases, leaving 15 bases between them. The CDR3 has 15 residues. CDR3 coding DNA: TGTGCCAGCAGTGCCGAGAACGGTGGGGCAGATACGCAGTATTTT. Protein product: CASSAENGGADTQYF.

This chain connects TRBV10-3 to TRBJ1-2; tentatively, D is TRBD1 (5 bases). The CDR3 is 13 amino acids. Germline V CDR1 and CDR2: ENHRY, SYGVKD. V lost 6 bases to trimming and J lost 8 bases, with 16 bases between them. The CDR3 spells CAIRNRDLGGYTF. DNA for the CDR3: TGTGCCATCAGAAACCGGGACCTAGGGGGCTACACCTTC.

This clone was detected only once. This chain uses TRBV24-1 with TRBJ2-5; 7 bases line up with TRBD2. In germline, CDR1 is KGHDR, CDR2 SFDVKD. Trimming took 5 bases from V and 5 from J; bases not matched to a gene: 4. The CDR3 has 13 residues. Here the CDR3 reads CATSGGGTETQYF. The CDR3, as DNA: TGTGCCACCAGTGGCGGGGGAACGGAGACCCAGTACTTC.

The CDR3 reads CASAGWNSNQPQHF. Written as DNA, the CDR3 is TGTGCCAGTGCAGGCTGGAATAGCAATCAGCCCCAGCATTTT. The chain is built from TRBV19 and TRBJ1-5; D not certain. The CDR3 is 14 residues long. Germline lookup yields CDR1 LNHDA and CDR2 SQIVND (reference sequence). The V end was cut by 8 bases, the J end by 0 bases, with 11 bases between. The full variable domain, rest sourced from reference TRBV19 and TRBJ1-5, is DGGITQSPKYLFRKEGQNVTLSCEQNLNHDAMYWYRQDPGQGLRLIYYSQIVNDFQKGDIAEGYSVSREKKESFPLTVTSAQKNPTAFYLCASAGWNSNQPQHFGDGTRLSIL.

The CDR3 nucleotides read TGTGCCAGCAGTCGGGACAGGGACGGCTACACCTTC. Protein sequence: CASSRDRDGYTF. The V call is TRBV5-5, the J call TRBJ1-2; 9 bases match TRBD1. CDR3 size: 12 residues. Germline values: CDR1 SGHKS, CDR2 YYEKEE (reference sequence). After removal of 5 bases from V and 8 bases from J, the junction contained 4 bases not matched to a gene.

CDR3 amino acids: CASTQRPGQELDGELFF. The CDR3, as DNA: TGTGCCAGCACCCAAAGGCCGGGACAGGAGCTCGACGGGGAGCTGTTTTTT. The V gene is TRBV7-7, the J gene TRBJ2-2, with 8 bases fitting TRBD1. CDR1 is SSHAT and CDR2 is FNYEAQ in the germline V gene (reference sequence). Unmatched junction bases numbered 17, after V lost 7 bases and J lost 7 bases. This CDR3 region has 17 residues.

The chain has TRBV20-1 and TRBJ2-5; D gene uncertain. The CDR3 consists of 11 residues. The germline V gene has CDR1 DFQATT and CDR2 SNEGSKA (reference sequence). V was trimmed by 3 bases and J by 5 bases, leaving 7 bases between them. CDR3 region: CSASLGETQYF. DNA for the CDR3: TGCAGTGCTAGCTTAGGGGAGACCCAGTACTTC.

The gene calls are TRBV27 and TRBJ2-1; 7 nucleotides line up with TRBD1. J was trimmed by 3 bases and V by 8 bases; bases with no gene match: 7. This CDR3 is built from 14 residues. CDR1 is MNHEY, CDR2 SMNVEV, per germline (reference sequence). The CDR3: CASGRDSFYNEQFF. DNA for the CDR3: TGTGCCAGCGGCCGGGACAGCTTCTACAATGAGCAGTTCTTC.

This clone occurred a few times. The genes are TRBV4-2 and TRBJ1-6; tentatively, D is TRBD1 (5 bases). The CDR3 has 15 residues. Germline V gives CDR1 LGHNA, CDR2 YNFKEQ. Trimming pared 1 base from V and 5 bases from J, leaving 9 bases between. CDR3 nucleotide sequence: TGTGCCAGCAGCCAAGTTGCCAGGGATAATTCACCCCTCCACTTT. Amino acids: CASSQVARDNSPLHF.

The genes are TRBV7-9 and TRBJ2-7, with TRBD1 as a possible D gene (6 bases). Trimming left V 0 bases short and J 1 base short, with 13 bases between. Germline CDR1 reads SEHNR; CDR2 reads FQNEAQ (reference sequence). The CDR3 covers 16 residues. The CDR3 loop is CASSLALTGPSYEQYF. The CDR3 DNA sequence: TGTGCCAGCAGCTTAGCGCTGACAGGCCCTTCCTACGAGCAGTACTTC.